The 15 T cell receptor beta chains below all came from one sample that was sequenced in a study of T cells in Graves' hyperthyroidism and ophthalmopathy. Amplification targeted TCR beta CDR3 regions from RNA transcripts. Initially, a first-round RT-PCR of the TCR CDR3 employed the HTBI primer set. TCRdb re-derived calls from the multiplex PCR reads in MiXCR, one entry per CDR3 protein. The table records roughly 800,000 distinct CDR3 sequences, more than 30% of them present only once. Sequenced: blood. The receptors were sampled from a man younger than 35 with Graves' hyperthyroidism.

Only a few counts were recorded for this clonotype. At one end the junction does not follow the germline gene, possibly because of a read error. CDR3 loop: CTSSLTGTGGRTEAFF. As DNA, the CDR3 is TGTACCAGCAGTCTTACCGGGACAGGGGGGCGGACTGAAGCTTTCTTT. The J gene is TRBJ1-1, the V gene TRBV12-3 or TRBV12-4; 11 bases map to TRBD1. This CDR3 comprises 16 residues.

This sequence joins TRBV6-6 and TRBJ1-1; D not resolved. The CDR3 is 13 residues long. V lost 6 bases, J lost 8 bases, and 16 bases lay in between. Germline lookup yields CDR1 MNHNY and CDR2 SVGAGI (reference sequence). CDR3 sequence (DNA): TGTGCCAGCAGCACCTTATTGCTCGAGGAAGCTTTCTTT. The encoded protein is CASSTLLLEEAFF.

This clonotype was recorded once. A much larger clone lies a single base off, so this may be a read error. This sequence joins TRBV7-6 and TRBJ2-7, with TRBD2 identical over 7 bases. Germline CDR1 and CDR2: SGHVS and FNYEAQ. This CDR3 spans 13 amino acids. Here the CDR3 reads CTSSLRRGSEQYF. CDR3 bases: TGTACCAGCAGCCTCAGGCGGGGGTCCGAGCAGTACTTC.

In this sample, this clonotype turned up a few times. The V gene is TRBV19, the J gene TRBJ2-5; possibly TRBD2 for D (6 bases). The germline CDR1 and CDR2 sequences are LNHDA and SQIVND (reference sequence). Between the trimmed V and J ends, which lost 5 bases and 2 bases, there was a span of 21 bases. The CDR3 consists of 17 residues. The CDR3 sequence is CASSVHPGTPAQETQYF. Written as DNA, the CDR3 is TGTGCCAGTAGTGTACACCCCGGGACTCCGGCTCAAGAGACCCAGTACTTC.

This clonotype was observed a few times. The genes are TRBV12-3 or TRBV12-4 and TRBJ2-5, with D perhaps TRBD1 or TRBD2 (5 bases each). The length of the CDR3 is 14 residues. V was pared by 5 bases and J by 7 bases, with 17 bases between. CDR3 protein: CASSLGTARGTQYF. In DNA, the CDR3 is TGTGCCAGCAGTCTAGGGACGGCCCGGGGGACCCAGTACTTC.

This chain uses TRBV29-1 with TRBJ2-7, with D possibly being TRBD1 (7 bases). The V gene lost 8 bases and the J gene lost 7 bases, with 24 bases spanning the gap. The germline V gene has CDR1 SQVTM and CDR2 ANQGSEA. This CDR3 is built from 14 residues. CDR3 coding DNA: TGCAGCTTCTTAGGACAGGAGGGTGGGGGGGAGCAGTACTTC. Its protein product is CSFLGQEGGGEQYF.

This clonotype came up a few times. The chain has TRBV7-9 and TRBJ2-2, with D perhaps matching TRBD1 (6 bases). This CDR3 has 16 amino acids. Germline V gene lookup returns CDR1 SEHNR and CDR2 FQNEAQ (reference sequence). Trimming took off 4 bases at V and 0 bases at J, with 12 bases between the two ends. For the CDR3, the DNA is TGTGCCAGCAGCTGGCCGGGACACACGAACACCGGGGAGCTGTTTTTT. This translates into CASSWPGHTNTGELFF.

V usage is TRBV2 and J usage is TRBJ2-2; TRBD2 might be the D (6 bases). The CDR3 consists of 15 residues. CDR1 is SNHLY and CDR2 is FYNNEI in the germline V gene. V was trimmed by 6 bases and J by 5 bases, leaving 16 bases between them. CDR3: CASSQGPSATGELFF. The CDR3 DNA sequence: TGTGCCAGCAGCCAAGGTCCTAGCGCAACCGGGGAGCTGTTTTTT.

This chain links TRBV11-2 with TRBJ2-2; the match to TRBD2 covers 7 bases. The CDR3 is 14 amino acids. Germline V CDR1 and CDR2: SGHAT, FQNNGV. V shed 4 bases and J 6 bases; nucleotides not matched to a gene: 5. The CDR3 sequence is CASSSFRGAGELFF. Here the CDR3 DNA reads TGTGCCAGCAGCTCCTTTCGGGGGGCCGGGGAGCTGTTTTTT.

The chain couples TRBV2 to TRBJ2-7; no reliable D call. In germline, CDR1 is SNHLY, CDR2 FYNNEI. The CDR3 has 12 amino acids. V was shortened by 4 bases and J by 9 bases, with 13 bases between the two germline ends. In nucleotides, the CDR3 is TGTGCCAGCAGTGTAGATCCGGCCAGGCAGTACTTC. It translates to CASSVDPARQYF.

Of note for this clonotype: This may be a read error: a much more frequent sequence differs by one nucleotide. The V gene is TRBV2, the J gene TRBJ1-1; D gene unclear. V lost 3 bases, J lost 4 bases, and 15 bases lay in between. CDR3 size: 15 residues. Per germline, CDR1 SNHLY and CDR2 FYNNEI. In DNA, the CDR3 is TGTGCCAGCAGTGACTTAGGACGGGCGGGCACTGAAGCTTTCTTT. Translating it yields CASSDLGRAGTEAFF.

The CDR3 spells CASADRGYQPQHF. Written as DNA, the CDR3 is TGTGCCAGCGCAGACAGGGGTTATCAGCCCCAGCATTTT. The gene calls are TRBV12-3 or TRBV12-4 and TRBJ1-5; 8 positions match TRBD1. Trimming removed 8 bases from V and 5 bases from J; junction bases left unmatched: 5. The CDR3 loop spans 13 amino acids.

This clonotype was observed at least ten times. The genes are TRBV19 and TRBJ2-7; the D is unclear. Germline assignment: CDR1 LNHDA and CDR2 SQIVND (reference sequence). Trimming took 3 bases from V and 3 from J, leaving 12 bases between them. The CDR3 consists of 14 residues. The CDR3 spells CASSISLDGYEQYF. CDR3 bases: TGTGCCAGTAGTATCTCCTTGGACGGCTACGAGCAGTACTTC.

This clonotype was detected a few times. V usage is TRBV5-6 and J usage is TRBJ2-5; D is ambiguous. From germline, CDR1 is SGHDT and CDR2 YYEEEE. The CDR3 contains 14 residues. Trimming cost V 1 base and J 5 bases, with 12 bases left between them. CDR3 residues: CASSLWLGKETQYF. The CDR3 DNA reads TGTGCCAGCAGCTTGTGGTTAGGGAAGGAGACCCAGTACTTC.

This clonotype was recorded a few times. This chain connects TRBV6-6 to TRBJ1-2, with 8 bases that match TRBD1. V shed 2 bases and J 7 bases; nucleotides not matched to a gene: 3. From germline, CDR1 is MNHNY and CDR2 SVGAGI (reference sequence). The CDR3 totals 13 residues. The CDR3 DNA sequence: TGTGCCAGCAGTTACGGACAGGGCCTTGGCTACACCTTC. This sequence encodes CASSYGQGLGYTF.